This passage covers 13 T cell receptor beta chains from one sample sequenced in a study of control samples from healthy donors and cancer patients. Only in-frame clones appear in the TCRdb table, and some are missing; sequencing was by immunoSEQ multiplex PCR. Of approximately 100,000 clones listed, around 89% are singletons. The sample consisted of blood. All receptors derive from a man aged 25-40 years in good health.

This clone was seen just once. J is TRBJ2-1 and V is TRBV4-1; TRBD2 agrees at 9 bases. This CDR3 contains 14 residues. Germline CDR1 is MGHRA and CDR2 is YSYEKL. The V gene end was trimmed by 4 bases and the J gene end by 3 bases; junction bases not matched to a gene: 1. The CDR3 is CASSRAGGYNEQFF. DNA for the CDR3: TGCGCCAGCAGCCGAGCGGGAGGCTACAATGAGCAGTTCTTC.

This clone was recorded once. The chain links TRBV18 to TRBJ1-1, with D maybe TRBD1 (6 bases). V was clipped by 6 bases and J by 5 bases, with 13 bases between them. Germline V gene lookup returns CDR1 KGHSH and CDR2 LQKENI. The CDR3 runs to 13 residues. The CDR3 DNA reads as TGTGCCAGCTCTCCCAGGGGAGTGACTGAAGCTTTCTTT. Translating gives CASSPRGVTEAFF.

This clone was counted between two and nine times. This chain joins TRBV5-4 and TRBJ2-3; D might be TRBD1 (5 bases). The CDR3 covers 14 residues. The V end lost 4 bases, the J end lost 4 bases, and 13 bases lay between the germline ends. CDR1 and CDR2 from the germline V gene are SGHNT and YYREEE (reference sequence). CDR3 nucleotides: TGTGCCAGCAGCAGCAGGGTGAATGCAGATACGCAGTATTTT. Translated, it gives CASSSRVNADTQYF.

V usage is TRBV11-2 and J usage is TRBJ1-6; D possibly corresponds to TRBD1 (5 bases). The ends were cut back, 2 bases at V and 6 bases at J, with 14 bases in the middle. The CDR3 consists of 16 residues. Looked up from germline, CDR1 is SGHAT and CDR2 is FQNNGV. In nucleotides, the CDR3 is TGTGCCAGCAGCTTAATCTCGGCCAGGGCTAATTCACCCCTCCACTTT. Translated, it gives CASSLISARANSPLHF.

This chain joins TRBV11-2 and TRBJ1-1; D is ambiguous. Trimming removed 5 bases at V and 5 bases at J, with 18 bases between. Germline V gene data show CDR1 as SGHAT and CDR2 as FQNNGV. This CDR3 has 15 residues. CDR3 region: CASSPTPGWGTEAFF. The CDR3 bases are TGTGCCAGCAGCCCTACCCCCGGGTGGGGAACTGAAGCTTTCTTT.

The chain is built from TRBV9 and TRBJ1-3; D gene uncertain. This CDR3 spans 16 amino acids. Trimming left V 7 bases short and J 0 bases short, with 17 bases between. Germline CDR1 reads SGDLS; CDR2 reads YYNGEE. CDR3 DNA sequence: TGTGCCAGCGGTGAACGGGAGGCTCCCTCTGGAAACACCATATATTTT. This codes for CASGEREAPSGNTIYF.

The V gene is TRBV30, the J gene TRBJ1-3; D uncertain. Trimming removed 2 bases from V and 0 bases from J, with 11 bases in between. CDR3 size: 15 residues. Germline loops: CDR1 GTSNPN, CDR2 SVGIG (reference sequence). The CDR3 nucleotides are TGTGCCTGGAGTCCGCAGGTCATCTCTGGAAACACCATATATTTT. Encoded protein: CAWSPQVISGNTIYF.

The rearrangement uses TRBV18 and TRBJ1-2; possibly TRBD1 for D (6 bases). There are 13 residues in the CDR3. CDR1 and CDR2 from the germline V gene are KGHSH and LQKENI. With 3 bases removed from V and 4 bases from J, the gap between germline ends came to 9 bases. The CDR3 loop reads CASSPGQFYGYTF. The DNA for the CDR3 is TGTGCCAGCTCACCCGGACAGTTCTATGGCTACACCTTC.

This chain links TRBV7-9 with TRBJ1-1, with D unclear. From germline, CDR1 is SEHNR and CDR2 FQNEAQ (reference sequence). The CDR3 sequence is 18 residues long. Between the trimmed V and J ends, which lost 6 bases and 0 bases, there was a span of 23 bases. The CDR3 coding sequence is TGTGCCAGCAGATTACCTCAAATTAACAAAGGGATGAACACTGAAGCTTTCTTT. Translating gives CASRLPQINKGMNTEAFF.

The chain joins TRBV7-9 to TRBJ2-3; D might be TRBD2 (6 bases). The CDR3 is 16 amino acids. Germline CDR1 reads SEHNR; CDR2 reads FQNEAQ (reference sequence). V was cut by 4 bases and J by 1 base, with 15 bases left in between. In nucleotides, the CDR3 is TGTGCCAGCAGCTCCCGCGGCGGGGCTGGCACAGATACGCAGTATTTT. Its protein product is CASSSRGGAGTDTQYF.

This clone was observed a handful of times. The chain uses TRBV28 and TRBJ1-1; D gene ambiguous. Trimming cost V 3 bases and J 1 base, with 18 bases left between them. The CDR3 has 17 residues. The germline gives CDR1 MDHEN, CDR2 SYDVKM. In DNA, the CDR3 is TGTGCCAGCAGTTTGGATCAAATAGGCGCTCGGAACACTGAAGCTTTCTTT. Translation: CASSLDQIGARNTEAFF.

This chain joins TRBV3-1 (or the pseudogene TRBV3-2) and TRBJ2-7, with unresolved D. The CDR3 length is 13 residues. Trimming pared 0 bases from V and 4 bases from J, leaving 7 bases between. Per the germline V gene, CDR1 is LGHDT and CDR2 is YNNKEL (reference sequence). The CDR3 sequence is CASSQDISYEQYF. The DNA for the CDR3 is TGTGCCAGCAGCCAAGATATTAGTTACGAGCAGTACTTC.

This chain joins TRBV10-3 and TRBJ2-1; D perhaps matches TRBD2 (7 bases). Trimming left V 11 bases short and J 6 bases short, with 14 bases between. The CDR3 is made up of 12 amino acids. Germline V gene sequence: CDR1 ENHRY, CDR2 SYGVKD. CDR3 in amino acids: CASGGYINEQFF. The CDR3 nucleotides are TGTGCCTCGGGGGGCTATATCAATGAGCAGTTCTTC.